A single T cell receptor (beta chain) is shown here with its context. The sample is drawn from a study of graft-versus-host responses after intestinal transplantation. The overall study: The whole recipient group had anti-thymocyte globulin induction followed by tacrolimus and steroids for two to four years.

Sorting of proliferating CFSE-low CD3+CD4+ and CD3+CD8+ responders took place after the reaction. Findings and limits, study-wide: The presence of high graft-versus-host to host-versus-graft clonal ratios in allografts characterized patients with graft-donor T cell macrochimerism. Ileal or blood samples showed some GvH clones first, and such clones were also found in recipient marrow.

V dropped 3 bases and J dropped 2; count of bases not matched to a gene: 2. The CDR3 consists of 15 residues. The V gene's germline CDR1 is PRHDT and CDR2 FYEKMQ (reference sequence). Clones were sequenced by immunoSEQ multiplex PCR, and TCRdb holds only the in-frame ones, with some missing. This sample yields under 9,500 clones, of which about 29% are seen a single time; around 3.9% belongs to the top ten. The receptor was derived from a human patient who was an organ donor for intestinal transplantation. This chain uses TRBV13 with TRBJ2-2, with TRBD2 identical over 8 bases. Sequencing was performed on alloreactive CD4+ T cells from a mixed lymphocyte reaction culture, taken before transplantation. The subset: CFSE-low proliferating T cells sorted from approximately 6-day pre-transplant mixed lymphocyte reaction (GvH or HvG direction). CDR3 DNA sequence: TGTGCCAGCAGCTTCGGGGGGGGCAACACCGGGGAGCTGTTTTTT. Its protein product is CASSFGGGNTGELFF.